Below are 3 T cell receptor beta chains sequenced from a single sample in a study of vaccination effects on CD4 cells after COVID-19. These receptors have no identified antigens. Pools of viral peptides were used by the ViraFEST assay to expand antigen-specific CD4+ T cells ahead of sequencing. Researchers isolated CD4+ T cells once approximately 10 days of culture had elapsed. Each vaccine recipient was nucleocapsid antibody negative and had no prior SARS-CoV-2 infection. The data were produced by immunoSEQ multiplex PCR, yet TCRdb's version contains in-frame clones alone and is incomplete. The sample carries around 66,000 clones, about 79% recorded once. The sequences come from CD4+ T cells from PBMCs cultured with HCoV-OC43 spike peptides, collected before COVID-19 vaccination. Regarding subset: HCoV-OC43 spike overlapping peptide pool stimulation. The receptors stem from a human donor who received a COVID-19 vaccine.

The chain is built from TRBV6-5 and TRBJ2-3, with D tentatively TRBD2 (5 bases). The CDR3 loop spans 14 amino acids. Germline V CDR1 and CDR2: MNHEY, SVGAGI. V was shortened by 7 bases and J by 2 bases, with 13 bases between the two germline ends. The CDR3 nucleotides are TGTGCCAGCAACGGGATCATACACACAGATACGCAGTATTTT. This encodes CASNGIIHTDTQYF.

V is TRBV7-9 and J is TRBJ2-2; unclear D gene. Germline CDR1 reads SEHNR; CDR2 reads FQNEAQ (reference sequence). V was cut by 3 bases and J by 6 bases, with 5 bases left in between. The CDR3 sequence is 12 residues long. The CDR3 spells CASSLDPGELFF. The CDR3 DNA is TGTGCCAGCAGCTTGGACCCCGGGGAGCTGTTTTTT.

The gene calls are TRBV24-1 and TRBJ2-1, with TRBD1 matching 9 bases. V lost 4 bases and J lost 3; bases outside the gene matches: 9. Looked up from germline, CDR1 is KGHDR and CDR2 is SFDVKD. CDR3 length equals 17 residues. The CDR3 is CATSDTGQGTIYNEQFF. The CDR3 nucleotides are TGTGCCACCAGTGACACGGGACAGGGAACCATCTACAATGAGCAGTTCTTC.